This entry lists 13 T cell receptor beta chains sequenced from one sample in a study of control samples from healthy donors and cancer patients. TCRdb's copy holds only in-frame clones and misses some; the assay was immunoSEQ multiplex PCR. This sample has approximately 100,000 clones, with approximately 90% found just once. The sequencing input was blood. The receptors shown here come from a man younger than 40 in good health.

V gene TRBV3-1 (or the pseudogene TRBV3-2) combines with J gene TRBJ2-6; the match to TRBD1 covers 10 bases. The V gene's germline CDR1 is LGHDT and CDR2 YNNKEL (reference sequence). J was trimmed by 0 bases and V by 1 base; bases with no gene match: 12. The CDR3 is 21 residues long. CDR3 sequence reads: CASSQGATGGGPGSGANVLTF. For the CDR3, the DNA is TGTGCCAGCAGCCAAGGAGCGACAGGGGGCGGGCCCGGCTCTGGGGCCAACGTCCTGACTTTC.

The V call is TRBV11-1, the J call TRBJ2-1; 12 bases match TRBD2. The germline V gene has CDR1 SGHAT and CDR2 FQDESV (reference sequence). Trimming at V came to 4 bases and at J to 7 bases, leaving 5 bases not matched to a gene. There are 15 residues in the CDR3. This CDR3 is CASSSRTSGMNEQFF. CDR3 sequence (DNA): TGTGCCAGCAGCTCTCGGACTAGCGGGATGAATGAGCAGTTCTTC. Filled out from reference TRBV11-1 and TRBJ2-1, the complete variable domain reads EAEVAQSPRYKITEKSQAVAFWCDPISGHATLYWYRQILGQGPELLVQFQDESVVDDSQLPKDRFSAERLKGVDSTLKIQPAELGDSAMYLCASSSRTSGMNEQFFGPGTRLTVL.

The V and J genes are TRBV6-4 and TRBJ2-2, with TRBD2 matching over 12 bases. Germline loops: CDR1 MRHNA, CDR2 SNTAGT. With V trimmed by 6 bases and J by 5 bases, 7 bases remained unmatched. This CDR3 contains 16 residues. The CDR3 nucleotides read TGTGCCAGCAGCGCGACTAGCGGGGGCGTTACCGGGGAGCTGTTTTTT. It yields the protein CASSATSGGVTGELFF.

This chain links TRBV5-1 with TRBJ2-4, with a possible D match to TRBD2 (5 bases). Between the trimmed V and J ends, which lost 4 bases and 0 bases, there was a span of 17 bases. The CDR3 extends over 17 amino acids. Germline V CDR1 and CDR2: SGHRS, YFSETQ. The chain's CDR3 is CASSLNGVAVAKNIQYF. The CDR3 region has the DNA TGCGCCAGCAGCCTAAACGGGGTAGCTGTAGCCAAAAACATTCAGTACTTC.

CDR3 coding DNA: TGTGCCAGCAGTTTCTACAACAATGAGCAGTTCTTC. Protein sequence: CASSFYNNEQFF. The chain recombines TRBV12-3 or TRBV12-4 with TRBJ2-1; D remains ambiguous. The CDR3 has 12 residues. V was shortened by 3 bases and J by 5 bases, with 5 bases between the two germline ends.

The V call is TRBV5-6, the J call TRBJ1-3; no firm D call. Germline lookup yields CDR1 SGHDT and CDR2 YYEEEE. V lost 4 bases, J lost 0 bases, and 17 bases lay in between. This CDR3 is 17 amino acids long. The CDR3 region is CASSPREGILSGNTIYF. CDR3 sequence (DNA): TGTGCCAGCAGCCCCCGAGAGGGAATCCTCTCTGGAAACACCATATATTTT.

The chain is built from TRBV7-2 and TRBJ2-7; D unresolved. From germline, CDR1 is SGHTA and CDR2 FQGNSA. The CDR3 totals 15 residues. V lost 2 bases to trimming and J lost 0 bases, with 11 bases between them. CDR3 sequence reads: CASSLHTAVSYEQYF. CDR3 DNA sequence: TGTGCCAGCAGCTTACATACCGCCGTCTCCTACGAGCAGTACTTC.

The chain links TRBV5-5 to TRBJ2-7, with D perhaps given as TRBD1 or TRBD2 (5 bases each). Trimming took off 0 bases at V and 1 base at J, with 11 bases between the two ends. From germline, CDR1 is SGHKS and CDR2 YYEKEE (reference sequence). This CDR3 comprises 15 residues. In DNA form, the CDR3 reads TGTGCCAGCAGCTTGGGGTCGGGACCTTCCTACGAGCAGTACTTC. Translating it yields CASSLGSGPSYEQYF.

This clone was recorded a few times. The chain uses TRBV4-3 and TRBJ2-6; D possibly corresponds to TRBD2 (6 bases). Germline V gene sequence: CDR1 LGHNA, CDR2 YSLEER. The V end was cut by 0 bases, the J end by 0 bases, with 6 bases between. CDR3 length: 16 amino acids. For the CDR3, the DNA is TGCGCCAGCAGCCAAGAAGCGGGCTCTGGGGCCAACGTCCTGACTTTC. Translation gives CASSQEAGSGANVLTF.

The V call is TRBV4-2, the J call TRBJ1-1; D call uncertain. This CDR3 has 14 amino acids. Germline CDR1 LGHNA, CDR2 YNFKEQ. The V end lost 0 bases, the J end lost 1 base, and 6 bases lay between the germline ends. Written as DNA, the CDR3 is TGTGCCAGCAGCCAAGATCGGAGGAACACTGAAGCTTTCTTT. Translation gives CASSQDRRNTEAFF.

This chain's CDR3 is CASSEALGTGVYGYTF. CDR3 nucleotides: TGTGCCAGCAGTGAAGCGCTCGGGACAGGAGTATATGGCTACACCTTC. This chain joins TRBV6-1 and TRBJ1-2; 8 bases match TRBD1. The CDR3 is 16 residues long. The germline gives CDR1 MNHNS, CDR2 SASEGT. J was trimmed by 5 bases and V by 0 bases; bases with no gene match: 8.

This rearrangement joins TRBV6-5 to TRBJ1-1; D perhaps matches TRBD1 (6 bases). Trimming removed 10 bases from V and 1 base from J, with 16 bases in between. From germline, CDR1 is MNHEY and CDR2 SVGAGI. This CDR3 is built from 14 residues. The CDR3 loop is CATFRNRENTEAFF. The CDR3 nucleotides read TGTGCCACCTTTAGAAACAGGGAGAACACTGAAGCTTTCTTT.

V usage is TRBV28 and J usage is TRBJ1-6; 11 bases are a match to TRBD1. Per the germline V gene, CDR1 is MDHEN and CDR2 is SYDVKM. The CDR3 is 16 amino acids. After removal of 3 bases from V and 6 bases from J, the junction contained 4 bases not matched to a gene. The CDR3 DNA reads TGTGCCAGCAGTTTGGGGGGGACAGGGGGTAATTCACCCCTCCACTTT. Residues: CASSLGGTGGNSPLHF.